Presented here are 21 T cell receptor beta chains from one specimen sequenced in a study of T cell repertoires in cytomegalovirus infection. TCRdb passed the reads through MiXCR, listing each CDR3 protein once. The data show 650,000 to 900,000 distinct CDR3 sequences, approximately 32% seen once. Their recognized antigens are unknown. The specimen comprised cultured CD8+ T cells from PBMCs, sampled from culture after CMV antigen stimulation. Receptors were obtained from a human donor in good health (CMV status not recorded). Some clones in this sample may be carry-over from other donors' samples.

There are many counts of this clonotype. V is TRBV6-1 and J is TRBJ2-7, with D possibly matching TRBD2 (6 bases). Trimming left V 7 bases short and J 0 bases short, with 13 bases between. The CDR3 has 14 residues. Germline assignment: CDR1 MNHNS and CDR2 SASEGT. Written as DNA, the CDR3 is TGTGCCAGCACCCCGGACGGGAGCTCCTACGAGCAGTACTTC. Protein product: CASTPDGSSYEQYF.

The table lists this clonotype with a few counts. The chain couples TRBV7-3 to TRBJ2-1; the match to TRBD1 covers 10 bases. Germline CDR1 reads SGHTA; CDR2 reads FQGTGA. V was pared by 5 bases and J by 8 bases, with 12 bases of the junction left unmatched. The CDR3 extends over 16 amino acids. CDR3 amino acids: CASSPYYGTGEDEQFF. CDR3 DNA sequence: TGTGCCAGCAGCCCCTACTACGGGACAGGGGAAGATGAGCAGTTCTTC. The variable domain in full, completed from reference TRBV7-3 and TRBJ2-1, reads GAGVSQTPSNKVTEKGKYVELRCDPISGHTALYWYRQSLGQGPEFLIYFQGTGAADDSGLPNDRFFAVRPEGSVSTLKIQRTERGDSAVYLCASSPYYGTGEDEQFFGPGTRLTVL.

This clonotype has only one observation. The DNA of the CDR3 is TGTGCCAGCAGTTCGTTCGGGGGCGGCTACACCTTC. It specifies CASSSFGGGYTF. This chain uses TRBV6-1 with TRBJ1-2, with D perhaps TRBD1 (6 bases). Germline V gene lookup returns CDR1 MNHNS and CDR2 SASEGT. This CDR3 has 12 residues. V was trimmed by 5 bases and J by 8 bases, leaving 12 bases between them.

The V and J genes are TRBV6-5 and TRBJ1-1; D perhaps matches TRBD1 (5 bases). The germline V gene encodes CDR1 MNHEY and CDR2 SVGAGI. The length of the CDR3 is 16 residues. V was shortened by 2 bases and J by 3 bases, with 16 bases between the two germline ends. CDR3 nucleotide sequence: TGTGCCAGCAGTTACGGTTGGGGCGGGAGAGACACTGAAGCTTTCTTT. Translated, it gives CASSYGWGGRDTEAFF.

In regard to this clonotype: A much more abundant neighbour one base away suggests this may be a read error. The gene calls are TRBV7-8 and TRBJ2-7; D unresolved. This CDR3 is 14 amino acids long. Between the trimmed V and J ends, which lost 5 bases and 2 bases, there was a span of 13 bases. CDR1 and CDR2 from the germline V gene are SGHVS and FQNEAQ. This chain's CDR3 is CASSVSMDPYEQYV. CDR3 bases: TGTGCCAGCAGCGTAAGTATGGACCCCTACGAGCAGTACGTC.

The chain joins TRBV20-1 to TRBJ2-2; TRBD2 matches 8 bases. Germline trimming cut 0 bases from V and 5 bases from J; bases unmatched to any gene: 8. Germline V CDR1 and CDR2: DFQATT, SNEGSKA (reference sequence). The CDR3 runs to 16 residues. The chain's CDR3 is CSARDFRGGKTGELFF. The DNA of the CDR3 is TGCAGTGCTAGAGATTTTCGCGGGGGGAAGACCGGGGAGCTGTTTTTT.

This chain joins TRBV14 and TRBJ1-1; D not resolved. CDR1 and CDR2 from the germline V gene are SGHDN and FVKESK. The CDR3 is made up of 12 amino acids. V was clipped by 1 base and J by 7 bases, with 7 bases between them. In DNA, the CDR3 is TGTGCCAGCAGCCAAGGAATGATTGAAGCTTTCTTT. Its protein is CASSQGMIEAFF.

This clonotype was recorded a few times. The chain links TRBV19 to TRBJ1-5, with TRBD1 as a possible D gene (6 bases). This CDR3 region has 13 residues. V was shortened by 9 bases and J by 2 bases, with 11 bases between the two germline ends. Germline V gives CDR1 LNHDA, CDR2 SQIVND (reference sequence). The CDR3 reads CASRHRGNQPQHF. In DNA form, the CDR3 reads TGTGCCAGCCGACACAGGGGCAATCAGCCCCAGCATTTT.

This clonotype occurred a few times. The gene calls are TRBV7-9 and TRBJ1-2; D is ambiguous. V lost 3 bases and J lost 2, with 13 bases in between. This CDR3 spans 15 amino acids. CDR1 and CDR2 from the germline V gene are SEHNR and FQNEAQ (reference sequence). CDR3 in amino acids: CASSLESRRNYGYTF. CDR3 bases: TGTGCCAGCAGCTTGGAGAGCAGGAGAAACTATGGCTACACCTTC.

This clonotype was detected only a few times. V gene TRBV9 combines with J gene TRBJ2-3, with a tentative D call TRBD1 (6 bases). Germline CDR1 SGDLS, CDR2 YYNGEE. Trimming removed 4 bases from V and 2 bases from J, with 23 bases in between. The CDR3 contains 18 residues. The CDR3 sequence is CASSISPARDKDTDTQYF. CDR3 nucleotides: TGTGCCAGCAGCATAAGTCCCGCTCGGGACAAGGACACAGATACGCAGTATTTT.

V gene TRBV9 combines with J gene TRBJ2-3; possibly TRBD2 for D (7 bases). This CDR3 contains 17 residues. V dropped 0 bases and J dropped 1 base, with 15 bases sitting between them. Germline loops: CDR1 SGDLS, CDR2 YYNGEE. The CDR3 DNA follows: TGTGCCAGCAGCGTAGGAAGGGCGGGGGCCCGCACAGATACGCAGTATTTT. As protein: CASSVGRAGARTDTQYF.

A remark on this clonotype: This could be a read error, since a much larger clone is one nucleotide away. The V call is TRBV7-8, the J call TRBJ1-1, with D hard to call. V lost 2 bases, J lost 0 bases, and 10 bases lay in between. The CDR3 runs 15 residues. Germline CDR1 SGHVS, CDR2 FQNEAQ. Here the CDR3 reads CASSLNRALNTEAFF. The CDR3 DNA reads TGTGCCAGCAGCTTAAACCGGGCGTTGAACACTGAAGCTTTCTTT. Drawing the rest from reference TRBV7-8 and TRBJ1-1, the complete variable domain is GAGVSQSPRYKVAKRGQDVALRCDPISGHVSLFWYQQALGQGPEFLTYFQNEAQLDKSGLPSDRFFAERPEGSVSTLKIQRTQQEDSAVYLCASSLNRALNTEAFFGQGTRLTVV.

V and J are TRBV7-6 and TRBJ2-1; D ambiguous. The CDR3 extends over 15 amino acids. Germline V lookup: CDR1 SGHVS, CDR2 FNYEAQ. V gave up 4 bases and J gave up 6 bases, with 16 bases separating them. CDR3 protein: CASSSARLPPNEQFF. DNA for the CDR3: TGTGCCAGCAGCTCGGCCCGGCTCCCCCCCAATGAGCAGTTCTTC. The full variable domain, rest sourced from reference TRBV7-6 and TRBJ2-1, is GAGVSQSPRYKVTKRGQDVALRCDPISGHVSLYWYRQALGQGPEFLTYFNYEAQQDKSGLPNDRFSAERPEGSISTLTIQRTEQRDSAMYRCASSSARLPPNEQFFGPGTRLTVL.

The J gene is TRBJ1-1, the V gene TRBV5-1, with 7 bases aligning to TRBD1. The J segment lost 6 bases and the V segment lost 4 bases, leaving 6 bases of the junction unmatched. The CDR3 extends over 13 amino acids. Germline CDR1 and CDR2: SGHRS and YFSETQ. Written as DNA, the CDR3 is TGCGCCAGCAGCGGGACAGTGGACGCTGAAGCTTTCTTT. This sequence encodes CASSGTVDAEAFF.

In this sample, this clonotype turned up many times. The genes are TRBV7-2 and TRBJ2-4; the D is unclear. V was trimmed by 1 base and J by 4 bases, leaving 8 bases between them. The germline V gene encodes CDR1 SGHTA and CDR2 FQGNSA. The CDR3 loop spans 14 amino acids. The CDR3 coding sequence is TGTGCCAGCAGCTTAGGGGCCTTTAAAAACATTCAGTACTTC. Encoded protein: CASSLGAFKNIQYF.

This clonotype turned up a few times. This chain links TRBV10-3 with TRBJ2-2; D is undetermined. The CDR3 runs to 15 residues. Germline values: CDR1 ENHRY, CDR2 SYGVKD. Trimming pared 2 bases from V and 2 bases from J, leaving 9 bases between. CDR3 DNA: TGTGCCATCAGTGAGGCAGGCGTTAACACCGGGGAGCTGTTTTTT. It codes for CAISEAGVNTGELFF.

This sequence joins TRBV7-8 and TRBJ2-7; 9 nucleotides line up with TRBD1. V gave up 2 bases and J gave up 0 bases; unmatched junction bases: 2. CDR1 SGHVS and CDR2 FQNEAQ come from the germline V gene. The length of the CDR3 is 15 residues. This CDR3 is CASSLNRGPSYEQYV. The CDR3 region has the DNA TGTGCCAGCAGCTTAAACAGGGGGCCCTCCTACGAGCAGTACGTC.

The sample holds a few counts of this clonotype. This chain uses TRBV6-1 with TRBJ2-5; unclear D gene. This CDR3 has 12 residues. V gave up 0 bases and J gave up 5 bases, with 4 bases separating them. The germline CDR1 and CDR2 sequences are MNHNS and SASEGT. The CDR3 protein is CASSEAVETQYF. The CDR3 DNA sequence: TGTGCCAGCAGTGAAGCAGTGGAGACCCAGTACTTC.

The table lists this clonotype with many counts. V gene TRBV25-1 combines with J gene TRBJ2-3, with 9 bases aligning to TRBD1. CDR1 and CDR2 from the germline V gene are MGHDK and SYGVNS. V dropped 5 bases and J dropped 7; count of bases not matched to a gene: 10. This CDR3 spans 15 amino acids. The CDR3 is CASSQRDREKNTQYF. Written as DNA, the CDR3 is TGTGCCAGCAGTCAAAGGGACAGGGAAAAGAATACGCAGTATTTT.

This clonotype has more than one count but fewer than ten. The chain carries TRBV6-5 and TRBJ1-1, with TRBD1 matching 8 bases. Germline trimming cut 0 bases from V and 2 bases from J; bases unmatched to any gene: 8. The CDR3 is made up of 17 amino acids. Germline lookup yields CDR1 MNHEY and CDR2 SVGAGI. CDR3 residues: CASSYSAGGVPNTEAFF. The CDR3 nucleotides read TGTGCCAGCAGTTACTCCGCAGGGGGCGTCCCCAACACTGAAGCTTTCTTT.

The chain uses TRBV4-1 and TRBJ1-3; no definite D call. The germline V gene has CDR1 MGHRA and CDR2 YSYEKL. This CDR3 is built from 15 residues. The V gene lost 2 bases and the J gene lost 4 bases, with 12 bases spanning the gap. The CDR3 spells CASSQNWGFGNTIYF. CDR3 coding DNA: TGCGCCAGCAGCCAAAATTGGGGATTCGGAAACACCATATATTTT.